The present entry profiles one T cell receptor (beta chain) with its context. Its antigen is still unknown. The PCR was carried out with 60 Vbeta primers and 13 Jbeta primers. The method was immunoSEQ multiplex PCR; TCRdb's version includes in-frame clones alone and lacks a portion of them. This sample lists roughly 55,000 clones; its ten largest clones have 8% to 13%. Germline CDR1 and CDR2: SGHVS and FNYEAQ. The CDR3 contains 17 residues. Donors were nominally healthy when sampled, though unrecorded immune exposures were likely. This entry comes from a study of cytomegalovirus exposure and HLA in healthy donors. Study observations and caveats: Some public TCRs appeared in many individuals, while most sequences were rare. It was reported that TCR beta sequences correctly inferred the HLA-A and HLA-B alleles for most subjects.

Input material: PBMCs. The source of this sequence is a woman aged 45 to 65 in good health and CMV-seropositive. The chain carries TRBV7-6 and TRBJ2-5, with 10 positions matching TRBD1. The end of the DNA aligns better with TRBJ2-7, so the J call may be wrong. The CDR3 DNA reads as TGTGCCAGCAGCCCTAGACCCGGGACAGGGGCGTCCTACGAGCAGTACTTC. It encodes CASSPRPGTGASYEQYF.